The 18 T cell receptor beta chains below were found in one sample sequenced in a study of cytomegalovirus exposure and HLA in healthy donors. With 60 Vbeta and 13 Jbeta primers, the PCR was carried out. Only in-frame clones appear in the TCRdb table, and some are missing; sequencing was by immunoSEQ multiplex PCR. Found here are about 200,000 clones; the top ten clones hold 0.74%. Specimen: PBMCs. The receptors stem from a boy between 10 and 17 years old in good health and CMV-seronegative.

The DNA for the CDR3 is TGTGCCAGCAGCGTAGGGCCGAGGAAGACCAACTATGGCTACACCTTC. Encoded protein: CASSVGPRKTNYGYTF. V is TRBV7-9 and J is TRBJ1-2; D not resolved. Germline V gives CDR1 SEHNR, CDR2 FQNEAQ (reference sequence). This CDR3 is built from 16 residues. V was trimmed by 5 bases and J by 2 bases, leaving 18 bases between them.

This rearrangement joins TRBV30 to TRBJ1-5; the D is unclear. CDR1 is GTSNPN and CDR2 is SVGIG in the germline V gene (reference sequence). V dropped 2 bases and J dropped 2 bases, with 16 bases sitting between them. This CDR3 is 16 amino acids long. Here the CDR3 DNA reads TGTGCCTGGAGTCCTAACGATTCGGGAGGCAATCAGCCCCAGCATTTT. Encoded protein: CAWSPNDSGGNQPQHF.

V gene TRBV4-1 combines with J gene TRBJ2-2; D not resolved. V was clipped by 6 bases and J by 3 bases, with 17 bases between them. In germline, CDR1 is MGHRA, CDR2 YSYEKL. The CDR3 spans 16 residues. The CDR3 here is CASSHQIPVDTGELFF. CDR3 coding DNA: TGCGCCAGCAGTCACCAAATCCCAGTGGACACCGGGGAGCTGTTTTTT.

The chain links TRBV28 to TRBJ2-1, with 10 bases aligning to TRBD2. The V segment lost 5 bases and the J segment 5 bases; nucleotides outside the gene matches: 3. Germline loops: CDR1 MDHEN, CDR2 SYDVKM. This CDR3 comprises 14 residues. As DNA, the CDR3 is TGTGCCAGCAGTACCAGCGGGGGGGACAATGAGCAGTTCTTC. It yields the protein CASSTSGGDNEQFF.

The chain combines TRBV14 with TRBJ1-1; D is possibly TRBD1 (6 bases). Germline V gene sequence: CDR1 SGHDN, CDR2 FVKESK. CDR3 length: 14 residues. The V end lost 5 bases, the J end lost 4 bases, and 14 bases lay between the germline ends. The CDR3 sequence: CASSAQGGSTEAFF. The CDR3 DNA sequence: TGTGCCAGCAGCGCACAGGGTGGGAGCACTGAAGCTTTCTTT.

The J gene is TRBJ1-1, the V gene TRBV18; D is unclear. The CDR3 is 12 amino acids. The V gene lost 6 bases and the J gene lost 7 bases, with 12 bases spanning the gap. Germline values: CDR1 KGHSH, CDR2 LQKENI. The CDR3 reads CASSEAGVEAFF. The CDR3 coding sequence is TGTGCCAGCTCGGAGGCAGGCGTTGAAGCTTTCTTT. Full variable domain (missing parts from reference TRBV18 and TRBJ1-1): NAGVMQNPRHLVRRRGQEARLRCSPMKGHSHVYWYRQLPEEGLKFMVYLQKENIIDESGMPKERFSAEFPKEGPSILRIQQVVRGDSAAYFCASSEAGVEAFFGQGTRLTVV.

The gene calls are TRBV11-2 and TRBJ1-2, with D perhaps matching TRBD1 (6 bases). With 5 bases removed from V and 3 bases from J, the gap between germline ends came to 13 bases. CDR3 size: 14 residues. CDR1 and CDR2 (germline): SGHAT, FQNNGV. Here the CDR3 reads CASSPTGADYGYTF. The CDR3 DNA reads TGTGCCAGCAGCCCGACAGGCGCCGACTATGGCTACACCTTC.

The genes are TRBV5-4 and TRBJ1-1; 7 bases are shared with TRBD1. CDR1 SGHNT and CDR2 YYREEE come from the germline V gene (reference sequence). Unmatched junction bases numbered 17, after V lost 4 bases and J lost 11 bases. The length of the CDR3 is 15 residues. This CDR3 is CASSLVDREVLEAFF. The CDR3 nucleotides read TGTGCCAGCAGCCTTGTCGACAGGGAGGTACTAGAGGCTTTCTTT. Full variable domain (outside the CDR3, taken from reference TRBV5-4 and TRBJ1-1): ETGVTQSPTHLIKTRGQQVTLRCSSQSGHNTVSWYQQALGQGPQFIFQYYREEENGRGNFPPRFSGLQFPNYSSELNVNALELDDSALYLCASSLVDREVLEAFFGQGTRLTVV.

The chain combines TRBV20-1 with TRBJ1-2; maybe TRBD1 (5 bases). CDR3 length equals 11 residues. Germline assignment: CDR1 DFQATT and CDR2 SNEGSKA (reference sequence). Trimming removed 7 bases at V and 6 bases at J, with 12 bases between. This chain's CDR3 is CSVPDKDGYTF. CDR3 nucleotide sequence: TGCAGTGTCCCGGACAAGGATGGCTACACCTTC.

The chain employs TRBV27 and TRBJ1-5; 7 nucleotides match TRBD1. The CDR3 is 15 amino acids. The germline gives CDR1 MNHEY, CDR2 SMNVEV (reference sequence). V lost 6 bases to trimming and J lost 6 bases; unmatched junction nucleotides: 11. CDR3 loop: CASRRATGVLQPQHF. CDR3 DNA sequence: TGTGCCAGCAGGAGGGCAACAGGGGTCCTTCAGCCCCAGCATTTT.

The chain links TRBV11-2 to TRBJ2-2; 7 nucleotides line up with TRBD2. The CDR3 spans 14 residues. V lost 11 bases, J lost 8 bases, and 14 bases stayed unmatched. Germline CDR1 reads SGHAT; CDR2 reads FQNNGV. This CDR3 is CAGRRLAGAGELFF. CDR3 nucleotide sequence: TGTGCCGGAAGACGACTAGCTGGGGCGGGGGAGCTGTTTTTT.

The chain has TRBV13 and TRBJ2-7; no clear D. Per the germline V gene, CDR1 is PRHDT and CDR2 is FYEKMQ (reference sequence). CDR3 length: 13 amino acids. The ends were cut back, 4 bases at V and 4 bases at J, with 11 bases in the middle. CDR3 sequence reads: CASSSLFRYEQYF. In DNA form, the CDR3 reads TGTGCCAGCAGCTCCCTTTTTCGGTACGAGCAGTACTTC.

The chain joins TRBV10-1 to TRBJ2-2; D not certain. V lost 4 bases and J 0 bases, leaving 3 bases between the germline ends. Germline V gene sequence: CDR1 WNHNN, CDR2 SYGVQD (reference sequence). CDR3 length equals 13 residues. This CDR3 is CASSAANTGELFF. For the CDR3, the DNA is TGCGCCAGCAGTGCGGCGAACACCGGGGAGCTGTTTTTT.

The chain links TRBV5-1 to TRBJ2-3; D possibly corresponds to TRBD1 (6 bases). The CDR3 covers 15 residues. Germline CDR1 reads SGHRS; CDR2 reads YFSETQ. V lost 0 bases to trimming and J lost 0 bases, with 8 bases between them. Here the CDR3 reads CASSLDRDSTDTQYF. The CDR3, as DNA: TGCGCCAGCAGCTTGGACAGGGACAGCACAGATACGCAGTATTTT.

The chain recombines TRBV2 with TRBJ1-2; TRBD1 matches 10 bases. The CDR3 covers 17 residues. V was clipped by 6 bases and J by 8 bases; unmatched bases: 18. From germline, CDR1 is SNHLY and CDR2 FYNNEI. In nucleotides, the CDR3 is TGTGCCAGCAGCAACCCGGGGGAGAGGGACAGGGGAAGAGGCTACACCTTC. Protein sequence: CASSNPGERDRGRGYTF.

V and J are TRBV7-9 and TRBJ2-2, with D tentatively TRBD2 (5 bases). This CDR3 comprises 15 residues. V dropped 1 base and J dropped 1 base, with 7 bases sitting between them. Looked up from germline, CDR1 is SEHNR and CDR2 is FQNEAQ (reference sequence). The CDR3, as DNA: TGTGCCAGCAGCTTAGGACTACTGAACACCGGGGAGCTGTTTTTT. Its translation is CASSLGLLNTGELFF.

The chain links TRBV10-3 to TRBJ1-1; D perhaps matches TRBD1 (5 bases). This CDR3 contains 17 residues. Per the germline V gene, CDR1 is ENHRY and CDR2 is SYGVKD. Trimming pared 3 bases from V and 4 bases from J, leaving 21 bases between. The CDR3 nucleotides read TGTGCCATCAGTGATAGGGTTGGGCTCTTGGGGGGCACTGAAGCTTTCTTT. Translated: CAISDRVGLLGGTEAFF.

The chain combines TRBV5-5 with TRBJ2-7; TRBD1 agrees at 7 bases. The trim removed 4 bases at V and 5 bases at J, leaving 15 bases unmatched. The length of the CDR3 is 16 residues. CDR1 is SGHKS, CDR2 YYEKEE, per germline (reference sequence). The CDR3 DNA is TGTGCCAGCAGCCCGATCCGGGGACAGTTTGTCCACGAGCAGTACTTC. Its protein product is CASSPIRGQFVHEQYF. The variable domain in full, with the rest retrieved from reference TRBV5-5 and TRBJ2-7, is DAGVTQSPTHLIKTRGQQVTLRCSPISGHKSVSWYQQVLGQGPQFIFQYYEKEERGRGNFPDRFSARQFPNYSSELNVNALLLGDSALYLCASSPIRGQFVHEQYFGPGTRLTVT.